These T cell receptor beta chains were read from a single sample in a study of shared clonotypes between healthy human individuals. Profiled with immunoSEQ multiplex PCR; TCRdb holds only in-frame clones, not every one. The table lists about 980,000 clones, approximately 80% of them singletons. Sequenced input: memory CD4+ T cells sorted from blood. These TCRs come from a man younger than 35 in good health. Both conserved end residues are part of each CDR3. D genes are given only for firm matches. Rows may omit the clone size; those that give it use once, few, many or a size class.

j_gene: TRBJ1-1; d_gene: -; v_gene: TRBV5-1; abundance: few; CDR3aa: CASSLVGETEAFF; CDR3nt: TGCGCCAGCAGCTTGGTGGGGGAAACTGAAGCTTTCTTT
j_gene: TRBJ2-7; d_gene: -; v_gene: TRBV28; abundance: -; CDR3aa: CASSPGTLTYEQYF; CDR3nt: TGTGCCAGCAGTCCGGGGACCTTAACCTACGAGCAGTACTTC
j_gene: TRBJ2-1; d_gene: TRBD2; v_gene: TRBV5-1; abundance: -; CDR3aa: CASSLETSGGNEQFF; CDR3nt: TGCGCCAGCAGCTTGGAGACTAGCGGGGGGAATGAGCAGTTCTTC
j_gene: TRBJ2-3; d_gene: TRBD1; v_gene: TRBV27; abundance: once; CDR3aa: CASRRAGGVADTQYF; CDR3nt: TGTGCCAGCAGGAGGGCAGGGGGTGTTGCAGATACGCAGTATTTT
j_gene: TRBJ1-6; d_gene: TRBD1; v_gene: TRBV5-1; abundance: few; CDR3aa: CASSADRVGNSPLHF; CDR3nt: TGCGCCAGCAGCGCTGACAGGGTAGGGAATTCACCCCTCCACTTT
j_gene: TRBJ2-1; d_gene: TRBD2; v_gene: TRBV7-2; abundance: -; CDR3aa: CASSLEAGEHNEQFF; CDR3nt: TGTGCCAGCAGCTTAGAAGCGGGAGAACACAATGAGCAGTTCTTC
j_gene: TRBJ2-7; d_gene: -; v_gene: TRBV4-1; abundance: few; CDR3aa: CASSQDRGGSSYEQYF; CDR3nt: TGCGCCAGCAGCCAAGATCGAGGGGGTAGCTCCTACGAGCAGTACTTC
j_gene: TRBJ2-7; d_gene: -; v_gene: TRBV5-4; abundance: -; CDR3aa: CASSTTWSYEQYF; CDR3nt: TGTGCCAGCAGCACCACATGGTCCTACGAGCAGTACTTC
j_gene: TRBJ2-3; d_gene: -; v_gene: TRBV19; abundance: -; CDR3aa: CASSMGFGTDTQYF; CDR3nt: TGTGCCAGTAGTATGGGCTTCGGGACAGATACGCAGTATTTT
j_gene: TRBJ2-1; d_gene: TRBD1; v_gene: TRBV10-3; abundance: -; CDR3aa: CAISAGTGLYNEQFF; CDR3nt: TGTGCCATCAGTGCCGGGACAGGACTCTACAATGAGCAGTTCTTC
j_gene: TRBJ2-1; d_gene: TRBD1; v_gene: TRBV10-3; abundance: -; CDR3aa: CAIRRQGNSYNEQFF; CDR3nt: TGTGCCATCAGGCGACAGGGGAACTCCTACAATGAGCAGTTCTTC
j_gene: TRBJ2-1; d_gene: TRBD2; v_gene: TRBV5-1; abundance: -; CDR3aa: CASSFTSGRGFEQFF; CDR3nt: TGCGCCAGCAGCTTCACTAGCGGGAGAGGCTTTGAGCAGTTCTTC
j_gene: TRBJ2-5; d_gene: TRBD2; v_gene: TRBV19; abundance: -; CDR3aa: CASSILAGGTETQYF; CDR3nt: TGTGCCAGTAGTATTCTAGCGGGGGGGACGGAGACCCAGTACTTC
j_gene: TRBJ1-4; d_gene: -; v_gene: TRBV5-1; abundance: -; CDR3aa: CASSSEKGPMFF; CDR3nt: TGCGCCAGCAGCTCCGAAAAGGGGCCCATGTTTTTT
j_gene: TRBJ2-5; d_gene: -; v_gene: TRBV2; abundance: -; CDR3aa: CASSEAWSRETQYF; CDR3nt: TGTGCCAGCAGTGAAGCTTGGTCTCGAGAGACCCAGTACTTC
j_gene: TRBJ2-3; d_gene: TRBD1; v_gene: TRBV5-6; abundance: once; CDR3aa: CASSLDRVFSDTQYF; CDR3nt: TGTGCCAGCAGTCTCGACAGGGTGTTTTCAGATACGCAGTATTTT
j_gene: TRBJ2-5; d_gene: TRBD1; v_gene: TRBV7-7; abundance: once; CDR3aa: CASSTTGVGETQYF; CDR3nt: TGTGCTAGCAGCACAACAGGGGTGGGAGAGACCCAGTACTTC
j_gene: TRBJ1-2; d_gene: -; v_gene: TRBV6-5; abundance: -; CDR3aa: CASSLAQGWGYTF; CDR3nt: TGTGCCAGCTCTCTCGCACAGGGTTGGGGCTACACCTTC
j_gene: TRBJ1-6; d_gene: TRBD1; v_gene: TRBV28; abundance: few; CDR3aa: CATRRRDRDMAPLHF; CDR3nt: TGTGCCACTCGACGACGGGACAGAGATATGGCACCCCTCCACTTT
j_gene: TRBJ2-3; d_gene: -; v_gene: TRBV9; abundance: -; CDR3aa: CASSYSPFSTDTQYF; CDR3nt: TGTGCCAGCAGCTATTCCCCGTTTAGCACAGATACGCAGTATTTT
j_gene: TRBJ1-1; d_gene: -; v_gene: TRBV6-5; abundance: once; CDR3aa: CASREVGGAFF; CDR3nt: TGTGCCAGTAGGGAGGTTGGGGGGGCTTTCTTT
j_gene: TRBJ2-1; d_gene: TRBD2; v_gene: TRBV5-4; abundance: -; CDR3aa: CASSWGTSGRAYNEQFF; CDR3nt: TGTGCCAGCAGCTGGGGGACTAGCGGGAGGGCTTACAATGAGCAGTTCTTC
j_gene: TRBJ1-1; d_gene: -; v_gene: TRBV30; abundance: -; CDR3aa: CAWSQTPLDTEAFF; CDR3nt: TGTGCCTGGAGCCAAACACCCTTGGACACTGAAGCTTTCTTT
j_gene: TRBJ2-3; d_gene: -; v_gene: TRBV19; abundance: -; CDR3aa: CASSSGSVPTDTQYF; CDR3nt: TGTGCCAGTAGTTCCGGTTCCGTGCCGACAGATACGCAGTATTTT
j_gene: TRBJ2-6; d_gene: -; v_gene: TRBV5-6; abundance: -; CDR3aa: CASSSPGQSSGANVLTF; CDR3nt: TGTGCCAGCAGCTCACCGGGACAAAGCTCTGGGGCCAACGTCCTGACTTTC
j_gene: TRBJ1-2; d_gene: -; v_gene: TRBV18; abundance: -; CDR3aa: CASSPGDLLYGYTF; CDR3nt: TGTGCCAGCTCACCGGGGGACCTCCTCTATGGCTACACCTTC
j_gene: TRBJ1-5; d_gene: -; v_gene: TRBV9; abundance: -; CDR3aa: CASSVGSGSNQPQHF; CDR3nt: TGTGCCAGCAGCGTGGGATCGGGTAGCAATCAGCCCCAGCATTTT
j_gene: TRBJ1-3; d_gene: -; v_gene: TRBV4-1; abundance: -; CDR3aa: CASSQGTQIGARAGNTIYF; CDR3nt: TGCGCCAGCAGCCAAGGGACGCAAATTGGGGCGAGAGCTGGAAACACCATATATTTT
j_gene: TRBJ2-7; d_gene: -; v_gene: TRBV4-1; abundance: -; CDR3aa: CASSPRSDLYEQYF; CDR3nt: TGCGCCAGCAGCCCGCGCTCGGACCTCTACGAGCAGTACTTC
j_gene: TRBJ1-2; d_gene: TRBD1; v_gene: TRBV6-1; abundance: -; CDR3aa: CASSDHRTGGHGYTF; CDR3nt: TGTGCCAGCAGTGATCATAGGACAGGGGGGCATGGCTACACCTTC
j_gene: TRBJ2-1; d_gene: TRBD1; v_gene: TRBV7-9; abundance: -; CDR3aa: CASSPGTGDRNEQFF; CDR3nt: TGTGCCAGCAGCCCGGGGACAGGGGACCGCAATGAGCAGTTCTTC
j_gene: TRBJ1-3; d_gene: TRBD1; v_gene: TRBV19; abundance: -; CDR3aa: CASSVGQGVGNTIYF; CDR3nt: TGTGCCAGTAGTGTCGGACAGGGGGTCGGAAACACCATATATTTT
j_gene: TRBJ1-4; d_gene: TRBD1; v_gene: TRBV7-9; abundance: -; CDR3aa: CASSWGDRDNEKLFF; CDR3nt: TGTGCCAGCAGCTGGGGGGACAGGGATAATGAAAAACTGTTTTTT
j_gene: TRBJ2-1; d_gene: TRBD2; v_gene: TRBV29-1; abundance: -; CDR3aa: CSVEEGGYASYPYNEQFF; CDR3nt: TGCAGCGTTGAAGAGGGGGGGTACGCTAGCTACCCCTACAATGAGCAGTTCTTC
j_gene: TRBJ2-3; d_gene: -; v_gene: TRBV7-9; abundance: -; CDR3aa: CASSLPTDTQYF; CDR3nt: TGTGCCAGCAGCTTGCCCACAGATACGCAGTATTTT
j_gene: TRBJ1-6; d_gene: -; v_gene: TRBV5-1; abundance: -; CDR3aa: CASSLAPGSGISSPLHF; CDR3nt: TGCGCCAGCAGCTTGGCACCAGGGTCCGGCATTTCCTCACCCCTCCACTTT
j_gene: TRBJ1-2; d_gene: -; v_gene: TRBV7-8; abundance: -; CDR3aa: CASRGAYGYTF; CDR3nt: TGTGCCAGCAGAGGAGCCTATGGCTACACCTTC
j_gene: TRBJ2-3; d_gene: TRBD2; v_gene: TRBV6-4; abundance: many; CDR3aa: CASSDASGSTDTQYF; CDR3nt: TGTGCCAGCAGTGACGCTAGCGGGAGCACAGATACGCAGTATTTT
j_gene: TRBJ2-2; d_gene: -; v_gene: TRBV7-5; abundance: -; CDR3aa: CARSLVSRGNTGELFF; CDR3nt: TGTGCCAGAAGCTTAGTGAGCAGGGGTAACACCGGGGAGCTGTTTTTT
j_gene: TRBJ1-2; d_gene: -; v_gene: TRBV28; abundance: -; CDR3aa: CASSLGTVNYGYTF; CDR3nt: TGTGCCAGCAGTTTGGGTACCGTTAACTATGGCTACACCTTC
j_gene: TRBJ2-1; d_gene: TRBD1; v_gene: TRBV5-1; abundance: -; CDR3aa: CASSLEGQGSNEQFF; CDR3nt: TGCGCCAGCAGCTTGGAGGGACAGGGAAGCAATGAGCAGTTCTTC
j_gene: TRBJ2-7; d_gene: -; v_gene: TRBV21-1; abundance: -; CDR3aa: CASSPGFYEQYF; CDR3nt: TGTGCCAGCAGCCCGGGATTCTACGAGCAGTACTTC
j_gene: TRBJ2-1; d_gene: TRBD2; v_gene: TRBV15; abundance: -; CDR3aa: CATSTLAGSYNEQFF; CDR3nt: TGTGCCACCAGCACACTAGCGGGATCCTACAATGAGCAGTTCTTC
j_gene: TRBJ1-1; d_gene: TRBD1; v_gene: TRBV10-3; abundance: -; CDR3aa: CAISEGQGRDTEAFF; CDR3nt: TGTGCCATCAGTGAGGGACAGGGACGGGACACTGAAGCTTTCTTT
j_gene: TRBJ2-5; d_gene: TRBD2; v_gene: TRBV10-2; abundance: few; CDR3aa: CASSSSGRQETQYF; CDR3nt: TGCGCCAGCAGTAGTAGCGGGAGACAAGAGACCCAGTACTTC
j_gene: TRBJ2-7; d_gene: -; v_gene: TRBV2; abundance: few; CDR3aa: CASSAGYEQYF; CDR3nt: TGTGCCAGCAGTGCAGGGTATGAGCAGTACTTC
j_gene: TRBJ2-2; d_gene: TRBD2; v_gene: TRBV11-3; abundance: -; CDR3aa: CASSFRAGGRTGELFF; CDR3nt: TGTGCCAGCAGCTTCCGAGCGGGAGGCCGCACCGGGGAGCTGTTTTTT
j_gene: TRBJ1-2; d_gene: -; v_gene: TRBV13; abundance: -; CDR3aa: CASSTRNYGYTF; CDR3nt: TGTGCCAGCAGCACTCGTAACTATGGCTACACCTTC
j_gene: TRBJ2-7; d_gene: -; v_gene: TRBV7-3; abundance: few; CDR3aa: CASSLGVSYEQYF; CDR3nt: TGTGCCAGCAGCTTGGGGGTATCCTACGAGCAGTACTTC
j_gene: TRBJ1-6; d_gene: -; v_gene: TRBV18; abundance: -; CDR3aa: CASSPGIGDNSPLHF; CDR3nt: TGTGCCAGCTCACCCGGGATCGGGGACAATTCACCCCTCCACTTT
j_gene: TRBJ2-6; d_gene: -; v_gene: TRBV7-2; abundance: -; CDR3aa: CASSSDRHTGANVLTF; CDR3nt: TGTGCCAGCAGCTCAGACAGGCATACTGGGGCCAACGTCCTGACTTTC
j_gene: TRBJ2-1; d_gene: -; v_gene: TRBV7-2; abundance: -; CDR3aa: CASSLDRSAYEQFF; CDR3nt: TGTGCCAGCAGCTTAGATAGGTCGGCTTATGAGCAGTTCTTC
j_gene: TRBJ2-1; d_gene: -; v_gene: TRBV10-3; abundance: few; CDR3aa: CAISSRVEQFF; CDR3nt: TGTGCCATCTCTTCTAGAGTTGAGCAGTTCTTC
j_gene: TRBJ1-1; d_gene: -; v_gene: TRBV27; abundance: -; CDR3aa: CASSRGRALVNTEAFF; CDR3nt: TGTGCCAGCAGCCGCGGGAGGGCTCTAGTGAACACTGAAGCTTTCTTT
j_gene: TRBJ2-4; d_gene: -; v_gene: TRBV4-2; abundance: -; CDR3aa: CASSPSEGGKNIQYF; CDR3nt: TGTGCCAGCAGCCCCTCGGAGGGGGGAAAAAACATTCAGTACTTC
j_gene: TRBJ1-6; d_gene: -; v_gene: TRBV18; abundance: many; CDR3aa: CASSQGAQDSPLHF; CDR3nt: TGTGCCAGCTCCCAAGGGGCTCAGGATTCACCCCTCCACTTT
j_gene: TRBJ1-1; d_gene: TRBD1; v_gene: TRBV5-4; abundance: -; CDR3aa: CASSLGEQGQPAFF; CDR3nt: TGTGCCAGCAGCTTGGGTGAACAGGGGCAACCAGCTTTCTTT